The 3 T cell receptor beta chains below come from one sample, sequenced in a study of metastatic and nonmetastatic thyroid tumors. Each patient went into thyroid surgery without having received any treatment. MiXCR re-clonotyped the PCR reads for TCRdb. In the table there are 64,000 or so clones, about 16% of which are singletons. Material: blood. The receptors stem from a male donor with papillary thyroid cancer or a benign thyroid nodule (not recorded which). Some clones in this sample may be carry-over from other donors' samples.

Written as DNA, the CDR3 is TGCGCCAGCAGCCAAGGGGGCCGGGGGGGTGCCGATGAGCAGTTCTTC. The encoded protein is CASSQGGRGGADEQFF. The J gene is TRBJ2-1, the V gene TRBV4-1, with 8 bases identical to TRBD2. The length of the CDR3 is 16 residues. V trimming: 1 base; J trimming: 8 bases; junction bases outside the gene matches: 10. Germline V CDR1 and CDR2: MGHRA, YSYEKL.

This clone was seen more than once but under ten times. A much larger clone is a single base away; this may be a read error. The CDR3 protein is CSASYGTGLFNQPKHF. The CDR3 nucleotides read TGCAGTGCTTCCTACGGGACAGGGCTATTCAATCAGCCCAAGCATTTT. The rearrangement links TRBV20-1 to TRBJ1-5, with TRBD1 matching over 9 bases. The CDR3 runs 16 residues. Germline V gene sequence: CDR1 DFQATT, CDR2 SNEGSKA (reference sequence).

This clone was detected many times. A single base separates this from a much larger clone, so it may be a read error. Within the sample, other DNA sequences also encode this same CDR3. The V gene is TRBV6-1, the J gene TRBJ2-5; TRBD2 agrees at 11 bases. The germline CDR1 and CDR2 sequences are MNHNS and SASEGT. This CDR3 has 15 amino acids. V lost 2 bases and J lost 1; bases outside the gene matches: 0. DNA of the CDR3: TGTGCCAGCAGTGAACTAGCGGGGGGCCAAGAGACCCAGTACTTC. It translates to CASSELAGGQETQYF.